These T cell receptor beta chains were read from a single sample in a study of early T cells in non-severe SARS-CoV-2 infection. MiXCR, run by TCRdb on the 5' RACE reads, gives a single entry per CDR3 protein. Here the sample spans tens of thousands of distinct CDR3 sequences, roughly 10% being singletons. The specimen was whole blood, collected at baseline. These receptors were obtained from an adult who was a healthcare worker with PCR-confirmed SARS-CoV-2 infection or an uninfected control (not recorded which). Each CDR3 is given with its conserved first and last residue. The order of the fields is clone size, D gene, J gene, V gene, CDR3 protein, CDR3 DNA. The D gene is left open where the match is weak. For some rows the clone size is stated as once, few or many, or as a class when expanded; others skip it.

. | . | TRBJ1-1 | TRBV6-4 | CASRDSSLGTEAFF | TGTGCCAGCAGAGACTCATCATTGGGCACTGAAGCTTTCTTT
few | . | TRBJ1-6 | TRBV20-1 | CSARGGLGNSPLHF | TGCAGTGCTAGAGGTGGACTGGGTAATTCACCCCTCCACTTT
few | . | TRBJ1-1 | TRBV30 | CAWSSPGGHAFF | TGTGCCTGGAGTTCCCCGGGGGGTCATGCTTTCTTT
. | TRBD1 | TRBJ2-1 | TRBV5-1 | CASSVRDRRGEQFF | TGCGCCAGCAGCGTCCGGGACAGGCGGGGTGAGCAGTTCTTC
. | . | TRBJ2-7 | TRBV30 | CAWTQGVYEQYF | TGTGCCTGGACCCAAGGGGTCTACGAGCAGTACTTC
. | TRBD2 | TRBJ2-7 | TRBV9 | CASSAAGTSGLYEQYF | TGTGCCAGCAGCGCGGCGGGGACTAGCGGGTTATACGAGCAGTACTTC
few | . | TRBJ2-5 | TRBV20-1 | CSATRDGETQYF | TGCAGTGCTACGAGGGATGGGGAGACCCAGTACTTC
. | TRBD1 | TRBJ2-5 | TRBV11-1 | CASSAGTAYQETQYF | TGTGCCAGCAGCGCAGGGACAGCGTACCAAGAGACCCAGTACTTC
. | . | TRBJ1-1 | TRBV30 | CAWSVSPTRAFF | TGTGCCTGGAGTGTATCACCCACGCGAGCTTTCTTT
. | TRBD1 | TRBJ2-5 | TRBV4-1 | CASSLWTGGETQYF | TGCGCCAGCAGCCTTTGGACAGGAGGAGAGACCCAGTACTTC
. | . | TRBJ1-2 | TRBV7-9 | CASSLEVPLPPYGYTF | TGTGCCAGCAGCTTAGAAGTCCCCCTACCCCCGTATGGCTACACCTTC
many | . | TRBJ2-6 | TRBV7-9 | CASSLSSRPTHGSGANVLTF | TGTGCCAGCAGCTTAAGTTCACGGCCGACTCATGGCTCTGGGGCCAACGTCCTGACTTTC
many | . | TRBJ2-7 | TRBV7-9 | CASSLAQGHEQYF | TGTGCCAGCAGCTTAGCCCAGGGGCACGAGCAGTACTTC
. | . | TRBJ2-3 | TRBV11-2 | CASSRSSVDTQYF | TGTGCCAGCAGCCGGTCGAGTGTTGATACGCAGTATTTT
. | TRBD2 | TRBJ2-3 | TRBV20-1 | CVGGDTQYF | TGCGTGGGAGGGGATACGCAGTATTTT
many | TRBD2 | TRBJ2-1 | TRBV20-1 | CSARALSGRGSRNEQFF | TGCAGTGCTAGAGCCCTTAGCGGGAGAGGGTCTCGCAATGAGCAGTTCTTC
. | . | TRBJ2-1 | TRBV6-6 | CASSYWGNEQFF | TGTGCCAGCAGTTACTGGGGAAATGAGCAGTTCTTC
. | TRBD2 | TRBJ2-7 | TRBV5-1 | CASSFRGRGLAVSYEQYF | TGCGCCAGCAGCTTCAGGGGCCGGGGACTAGCGGTCTCCTACGAGCAGTACTTC
. | . | TRBJ2-7 | TRBV3-1 | CASSRPTGFEQYF | TGTGCCAGCAGCCGCCCAACAGGGTTCGAGCAGTACTTC
few | . | TRBJ2-1 | TRBV20-1 | CSARPGPLSNEQFF | TGCAGTGCTAGACCGGGACCCCTAAGCAATGAGCAGTTCTTC
. | . | TRBJ1-6 | TRBV30 | CAGGRVNSPLHF | TGTGCCGGGGGACGGGTTAATTCACCCCTCCACTTT
many | TRBD2 | TRBJ2-3 | TRBV20-1 | CSAPGLVGDTQYF | TGCAGTGCTCCCGGACTAGTAGGGGATACGCAGTATTTT
. | . | TRBJ2-2 | TRBV5-4 | CASSFAPRAGELFF | TGTGCCAGCAGCTTCGCGCCTCGCGCCGGGGAGCTGTTTTTT
few | . | TRBJ1-1 | TRBV4-1 | CASTRGTPAMNTEAFF | TGCGCCAGCACACGAGGGACTCCGGCGATGAACACTGAAGCTTTCTTT
many | . | TRBJ2-5 | TRBV27 | CASKETFAVETQYF | TGTGCCAGCAAGGAGACTTTCGCAGTGGAGACCCAGTACTTC
few | TRBD2 | TRBJ2-1 | TRBV20-1 | CSARDQRTSALNEQFF | TGCAGTGCTAGAGATCAACGGACTAGCGCCCTCAATGAGCAGTTCTTC
few | . | TRBJ1-6 | TRBV18 | CASSPSEARISPLHF | TGTGCCAGCTCACCTTCAGAGGCGCGGATTTCACCCCTCCACTTT
few | . | TRBJ2-3 | TRBV25-1 | CASSVPFTDTQYF | TGTGCCAGCAGTGTACCCTTTACAGATACGCAGTATTTT
. | TRBD1 | TRBJ1-2 | TRBV6-5 | CASSYVSAGGLVYTF | TGTGCCAGCAGTTACGTTTCGGCAGGGGGATTAGTCTACACCTTC
few | . | TRBJ2-5 | TRBV24-1 | CATSDEGLARETQYF | TGTGCCACCAGCGATGAAGGGCTAGCAAGAGAGACCCAGTACTTC
many | TRBD1 | TRBJ2-2 | TRBV24-1 | CATSDARTGDGELFF | TGTGCCACCAGTGACGCACGGACAGGGGACGGGGAGCTGTTTTTT
few | TRBD2 | TRBJ2-1 | TRBV5-1 | CASSATLADFREQFF | TGCGCCAGCAGCGCCACCCTAGCGGACTTCAGAGAGCAGTTCTTC
. | . | TRBJ2-1 | TRBV20-1 | CSAQPLVGYNEQFF | TGTAGTGCCCAACCACTTGTAGGTTACAATGAGCAGTTCTTC
many | TRBD1 | TRBJ1-2 | TRBV3-1 | CASSRGQGYGYTF | TGTGCCAGCAGCCGGGGACAGGGCTATGGCTACACCTTC
many | TRBD2 | TRBJ2-7 | TRBV28 | CASSSVLAGKDRYEQYF | TGTGCCAGCAGTTCTGTACTAGCGGGAAAGGACCGCTACGAGCAGTACTTC
. | TRBD1 | TRBJ1-5 | TRBV20-1 | CSGKGTVNQPQHF | TGCAGTGGGAAGGGGACAGTGAATCAGCCCCAGCATTTT
many | TRBD1 | TRBJ2-7 | TRBV6-1 | CASTPGQYLTYEQYF | TGTGCCAGCACTCCGGGACAGTACCTCACCTACGAGCAGTACTTC